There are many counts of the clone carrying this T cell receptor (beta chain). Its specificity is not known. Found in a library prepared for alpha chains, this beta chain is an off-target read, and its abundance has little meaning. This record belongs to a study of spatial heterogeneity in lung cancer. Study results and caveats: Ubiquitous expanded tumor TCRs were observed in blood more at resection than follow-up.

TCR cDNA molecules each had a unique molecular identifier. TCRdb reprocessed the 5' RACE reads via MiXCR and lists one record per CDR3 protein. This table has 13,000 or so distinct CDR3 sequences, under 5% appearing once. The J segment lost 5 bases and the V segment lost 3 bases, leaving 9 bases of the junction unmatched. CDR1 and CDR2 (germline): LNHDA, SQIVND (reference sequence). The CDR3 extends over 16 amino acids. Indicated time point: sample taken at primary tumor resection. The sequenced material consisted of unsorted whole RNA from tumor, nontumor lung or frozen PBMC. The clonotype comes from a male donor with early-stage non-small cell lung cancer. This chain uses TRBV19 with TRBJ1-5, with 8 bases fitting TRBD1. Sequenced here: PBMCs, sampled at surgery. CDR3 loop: CASSILPGQGYQPQHF. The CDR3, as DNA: TGTGCCAGTAGTATTCTACCCGGACAGGGATATCAGCCCCAGCATTTT.